What follows are 19 T cell receptor beta chains derived from one specimen sequenced in a study of neurological immune-mediated disorders. TCRdb reanalysed the 5' RACE reads using MiXCR and keeps one entry per CDR3 protein. The data contain approximately 26,000 distinct CDR3 sequences, roughly 2.7% of them singletons. Sequenced sample: PBMCs. All receptors come from a woman aged 50 to 60 with multiple sclerosis.

Ten or more counts support this clonotype. The chain uses TRBV12-3 or TRBV12-4 and TRBJ2-2, with 10 nucleotides matching TRBD2. This CDR3 is built from 16 residues. V was clipped by 5 bases and J by 4 bases; unmatched bases: 7. The CDR3 DNA is TGTGCCAGCAGTACCGCTAGCGGGAGAGTCACCGGGGAGCTGTTTTTT. This sequence encodes CASSTASGRVTGELFF.

This clonotype was counted ten times or more. V is TRBV12-3 or TRBV12-4 and J is TRBJ2-7; the match to TRBD2 covers 7 bases. CDR3 length: 16 amino acids. After removal of 4 bases from V and 4 bases from J, the junction contained 13 bases not matched to a gene. CDR3: CASSSRLGGSFYEQYF. The CDR3 DNA reads as TGTGCCAGCAGTTCCCGACTTGGCGGGAGTTTTTACGAGCAGTACTTC.

This clonotype was detected many times. The chain is built from TRBV5-1 and TRBJ1-5; TRBD1 matches at 9 bases. The germline gives CDR1 SGHRS, CDR2 YFSETQ. With 5 bases clipped from V and 4 bases from J, the junction kept 7 bases outside the gene matches. This CDR3 has 15 residues. The CDR3 is CASSPDRGQNQPQHF. The CDR3 DNA reads TGCGCCAGCAGTCCGGACAGGGGACAAAATCAGCCCCAGCATTTT.

This clonotype was counted at least ten times. CDR3 nucleotide sequence: TGTGCCAGCAGCCCGGCCAGGGGATTCCAAGCTTTCTTT. Translation gives CASSPARGFQAFF. The chain carries TRBV6-5 and TRBJ1-1; D perhaps matches TRBD1 (6 bases). V lost 6 bases and J lost 9, with 17 bases in between. There are 13 residues in the CDR3. Germline CDR1 is MNHEY and CDR2 is SVGAGI.

This clonotype has a count of ten or more. The chain combines TRBV7-6 with TRBJ2-3; TRBD1 matches at 7 bases. Germline CDR1 is SGHVS and CDR2 is FNYEAQ. This CDR3 is 13 amino acids long. V lost 5 bases, J lost 8 bases, and 7 bases stayed unmatched. The CDR3: CASSTRTGGTQYF. The CDR3 nucleotides are TGTGCCAGCAGCACAAGGACAGGAGGTACGCAGTATTTT.

Many counts were recorded for this clonotype. The J gene is TRBJ2-1, the V gene TRBV12-3 or TRBV12-4; a possible D gene is TRBD2 (6 bases). Trimming stripped 3 bases from V and 5 bases from J, with 14 bases between. The CDR3 is made up of 15 amino acids. CDR3 in DNA: TGTGCCAGCAGTTTGGAGGGACGGCGGAACAATGAGCAGTTCTTC. Residues: CASSLEGRRNNEQFF.

This clonotype was seen at least ten times. The V gene is TRBV5-5, the J gene TRBJ1-2, with 9 bases identical to TRBD1. The J segment lost 6 bases and the V segment lost 4 bases, leaving 7 bases of the junction unmatched. Germline V gives CDR1 SGHKS, CDR2 YYEKEE (reference sequence). The CDR3 has 14 amino acids. The CDR3 loop is CASSRQGGANGYTF. The CDR3 DNA follows: TGTGCCAGCAGCCGACAGGGGGGTGCAAATGGCTACACCTTC.

This clonotype was recorded many times. The V gene is TRBV20-1, the J gene TRBJ2-1; possible D gene TRBD1, 6 bases. The germline V gene has CDR1 DFQATT and CDR2 SNEGSKA (reference sequence). V was trimmed by 4 bases and J by 9 bases, leaving 25 bases between them. There are 16 residues in the CDR3. DNA of the CDR3: TGCAGTGCTACCACAGGGACGAGCCCTGGGTGGGGTGAGCAGTTCTTC. Its translation is CSATTGTSPGWGEQFF.

This clonotype was detected ten times or more. The rearrangement links TRBV20-1 to TRBJ1-4, with D perhaps TRBD1 (5 bases). V was shortened by 6 bases and J by 8 bases, with 13 bases between the two germline ends. CDR1 is DFQATT, CDR2 SNEGSKA, per germline (reference sequence). This CDR3 is 12 amino acids long. CDR3 sequence (DNA): TGCAGTGCCCCGGGACGGCGGGAAAAACTGTTTTTT. Protein: CSAPGRREKLFF.

This clonotype was recorded many times. The V call is TRBV29-1, the J call TRBJ1-1; D may be TRBD1 (5 bases). Trimming removed 7 bases at V and 0 bases at J, with 12 bases between. The CDR3 has 13 amino acids. Germline CDR1 and CDR2: SQVTM and ANQGSEA. The chain's CDR3 is CSGTGHLNTEAFF. The CDR3 DNA reads TGCAGCGGTACCGGACACTTGAACACTGAAGCTTTCTTT.

This clonotype was counted many times. The rearrangement joins TRBV5-1 to TRBJ2-1, with D possibly TRBD2 on 6 matching bases. This CDR3 has 18 residues. CDR1 and CDR2 from the germline V gene are SGHRS and YFSETQ. Trimming left V 0 bases short and J 4 bases short, with 20 bases between. The CDR3 nucleotides read TGCGCCAGCAGCTTGGTCGGTAGCGGCCTCCAACGTTACAATGAGCAGTTCTTC. It encodes CASSLVGSGLQRYNEQFF.

Many counts were recorded for this clonotype. The rearrangement links TRBV12-3 or TRBV12-4 to TRBJ2-3, with TRBD2 matching 10 bases. This CDR3 region has 15 residues. V trimming: 6 bases; J trimming: 4 bases; junction bases outside the gene matches: 7. The CDR3 here is CASSKGGLASDTQYF. For the CDR3, the DNA is TGTGCCAGCAGCAAGGGGGGACTAGCGTCAGATACGCAGTATTTT.

This clonotype was recorded many times. The V call is TRBV12-3 or TRBV12-4, the J call TRBJ2-5, with D perhaps matching TRBD2 (6 bases). The CDR3 has 13 amino acids. Deletions cut 6 bases from V and 4 bases from J, with 12 bases between. The CDR3 DNA is TGTGCCAGCAGCCGAGGACTACGAGAGACCCAGTACTTC. Translating gives CASSRGLRETQYF.

The chain joins TRBV20-1 to TRBJ2-7, with D possibly being TRBD1 (6 bases). From germline, CDR1 is DFQATT and CDR2 SNEGSKA (reference sequence). The germline V and J ends were trimmed by 5 bases and 2 bases, with 19 bases remaining between them. The CDR3 is 15 amino acids. The CDR3 nucleotides read TGCAGTGCTGGAAACCCCGGGACACTAACCTACGAGCAGTACTTC. It codes for CSAGNPGTLTYEQYF.

This clonotype was picked up many times. The rearrangement uses TRBV6-5 and TRBJ1-1; D uncertain. Germline lookup yields CDR1 MNHEY and CDR2 SVGAGI. The CDR3 contains 13 residues. Trimming removed 6 bases from V and 7 bases from J, with 15 bases in between. Here the CDR3 reads CASRATGSNEAFF. CDR3 nucleotides: TGTGCCAGCAGAGCGACGGGAAGTAATGAAGCTTTCTTT.

This clonotype was counted at least ten times. The rearrangement joins TRBV10-2 to TRBJ1-1, with D perhaps matching TRBD1 (5 bases). This CDR3 has 11 residues. Between the trimmed V and J ends, which lost 8 bases and 5 bases, there was a span of 9 bases. CDR1 is WSHSY, CDR2 SAAADI, per germline. The CDR3 bases are TGCGCCAGCCAGGGTTTTACTGAAGCTTTCTTT. It codes for CASQGFTEAFF.

This clonotype was counted a few times. A read error may explain this, as a much larger clone is one base away. The chain carries TRBV9 and TRBJ1-2; D uncertain. Looked up from germline, CDR1 is SGDLS and CDR2 is YYNGEE. Trimming took off 0 bases at V and 8 bases at J, with 11 bases between the two ends. CDR3 length: 13 amino acids. This chain's CDR3 is CASSVGKTGGYTF. DNA of the CDR3: TGTGCCAGCAGCGTAGGGAAAACGGGAGGCTACACCTTC.

This clonotype rates as medium-sized (0.01 to 0.1%). The V gene is TRBV20-1, the J gene TRBJ2-5, with 8 bases aligning to TRBD2. Trimming cost V 6 bases and J 5 bases; bases outside gene matches: 11. This CDR3 comprises 14 residues. Germline CDR1 DFQATT, CDR2 SNEGSKA (reference sequence). CDR3 bases: TGCAGTGCCTACTCTAGCGGGTCCGGGGAGACCCAGTACTTC. Translation gives CSAYSSGSGETQYF.

This clonotype was detected ten times or more. The V call is TRBV20-1, the J call TRBJ2-7; possibly TRBD2 for D (6 bases). Germline V gene data show CDR1 as DFQATT and CDR2 as SNEGSKA (reference sequence). Between the trimmed V and J ends, which lost 6 bases and 2 bases, there was a span of 11 bases. There are 12 residues in the CDR3. The CDR3 loop is CSATGVAYEQYF. In nucleotides, the CDR3 is TGCAGTGCAACGGGGGTGGCCTACGAGCAGTACTTC.